The sequence of this TCR beta chain was determined in a study of cytomegalovirus exposure and HLA in healthy donors. Study summary: Some 80 million unique TCRs from HLA-typed donors were held in an early data release. Notes on the study in general: The likely explanation for a cluster of highly shared sequence variants was sequencing artifact. Among TCR beta chains of equal frequency, HLA-associated ones were more clonally expanded in a later analysis.

About this clone: Its cognate antigen is unknown.

Between the trimmed V and J ends, which lost 0 bases and 0 bases, there was a span of 13 bases. The CDR3 loop spans 17 amino acids. The germline CDR1 and CDR2 sequences are SGDLS and YYNGEE. Primers: 60 Vbeta forward and 13 Jbeta reverse. Sequencing used immunoSEQ multiplex PCR; TCRdb keeps in-frame clones, though not all of them. The table includes 190,000 or so clones, around 83% detected once. Likely unrecorded immune exposures existed in these nominally healthy donors. Sample: PBMCs. This sequence was found in a man aged 50 to 60 in good health and CMV-seronegative. This chain connects TRBV9 to TRBJ2-1; maybe TRBD2 (5 bases). The CDR3 DNA follows: TGTGCCAGCAGCGTAGCCGAGGGTTCGAGCTCCTACAATGAGCAGTTCTTC. Translated, it gives CASSVAEGSSSYNEQFF.